One and the same sample provided the 12 T cell receptor beta chains below, sequenced in a study of cytomegalovirus exposure and HLA in healthy donors listed by TCRdb under 2017. The method was the immunoSEQ multiplex PCR assay. The multiplex PCR relied on a mix of 60 forward primers for TCR Vbeta segments and 13 reverse primers for TCR Jbeta segments. As stored in TCRdb, this immuneACCESS dataset retains in-frame rearrangements with V and J assigned. A fraction of the clones does not appear; measured against another copy, unresolved V genes explain less than half of the discrepancy, and the remainder lacks a known reason. This sample's clone table shows approximately 120,000 clones. The ten largest clones capture about 2.5% of the sample. The sequenced sample was PBMCs. The receptor source for this set is a man aged 30 to 45 in good health and CMV-seronegative.

This chain joins TRBV5-1 and TRBJ2-7, with 10 positions matching TRBD1. Germline-derived CDR1 and CDR2 are SGHRS and YFSETQ. Trimming cost V 4 bases and J 6 bases; bases outside gene matches: 10. The CDR3 length is 15 residues. The CDR3 nucleotides are TGCGCCAGCAGCACCCAGTCCCGGGACAGGGGCGAGCAGTACTTC. Its translation is CASSTQSRDRGEQYF.

V is TRBV28 and J is TRBJ1-1; perhaps TRBD1 as D (6 bases). V gave up 5 bases and J gave up 1 base, with 11 bases separating them. This CDR3 contains 14 residues. CDR1 is MDHEN and CDR2 is SYDVKM in the germline V gene. The CDR3 spells CASSRGGGNTEAFF. The CDR3 DNA reads TGTGCCAGCAGTCGCGGGGGCGGGAACACTGAAGCTTTCTTT.

V is TRBV28 and J is TRBJ1-1, with D perhaps matching TRBD1 (5 bases). The CDR3 spans 17 residues. The V gene lost 7 bases and the J gene lost 2 bases, with 23 bases spanning the gap. The germline V gene encodes CDR1 MDHEN and CDR2 SYDVKM. This chain's CDR3 is CASTLSGRGWRNTEAFF. CDR3 DNA: TGTGCCAGCACCCTGAGCGGGCGGGGCTGGAGAAACACTGAAGCTTTCTTT.

The chain uses TRBV28 and TRBJ1-2; perhaps TRBD1 as D (5 bases). The CDR3 runs 15 residues. Germline V gene lookup returns CDR1 MDHEN and CDR2 SYDVKM. The V gene lost 3 bases and the J gene lost 3 bases, with 14 bases spanning the gap. CDR3 residues: CASSFTGGTYYGYTF. The CDR3 region has the DNA TGTGCCAGCAGTTTCACGGGGGGTACGTACTATGGCTACACCTTC.

The chain is built from TRBV30 and TRBJ1-1; 7 nucleotides align to TRBD1. Germline V lookup: CDR1 GTSNPN, CDR2 SVGIG (reference sequence). The V segment lost 7 bases and the J segment 1 base; nucleotides outside the gene matches: 6. CDR3 length equals 13 residues. The CDR3 DNA follows: TGTGCCTTTGACAGGGATGGGAACACTGAAGCTTTCTTT. As protein: CAFDRDGNTEAFF.

The chain employs TRBV2 and TRBJ2-3; 7 positions match TRBD2. V trimming: 6 bases; J trimming: 6 bases; junction bases outside the gene matches: 3. This CDR3 spans 12 amino acids. Germline CDR1 and CDR2: SNHLY and FYNNEI. The CDR3 coding sequence is TGTGCCAGCAGGCAGGGAGGGGATACGCAGTATTTT. It is translated as CASRQGGDTQYF.

The rearrangement links TRBV5-1 to TRBJ2-1; 14 nucleotides align to TRBD2. Germline CDR1 and CDR2: SGHRS and YFSETQ. The CDR3 is 20 amino acids. The V and J ends lost 5 bases and 9 bases, in that order; junction bases with no gene match: 22. CDR3 sequence (DNA): TGCGCCAGCAGGTCCGTGGAGGGACTAGCGGGAGTGCGGGGCAGCGCTGAGCAGTTCTTC. Protein: CASRSVEGLAGVRGSAEQFF. The variable domain in full, completed from reference TRBV5-1 and TRBJ2-1, reads KAGVTQTPRYLIKTRGQQVTLSCSPISGHRSVSWYQQTPGQGLQFLFEYFSETQRNKGNFPGRFSGRQFSNSRSEMNVSTLELGDSALYLCASRSVEGLAGVRGSAEQFFGPGTRLTVL.

V usage is TRBV14 and J usage is TRBJ2-7; D is undetermined. CDR1 is SGHDN and CDR2 is FVKESK in the germline V gene. The CDR3 spans 13 residues. Trimming removed 0 bases at V and 6 bases at J, with 9 bases between. CDR3: CASSQDFLSEQYF. The CDR3 DNA is TGTGCCAGCAGCCAAGATTTCCTGAGCGAGCAGTACTTC.

This chain connects TRBV20-1 to TRBJ2-7; tentatively, D is TRBD2 (6 bases). V was shortened by 6 bases and J by 5 bases, with 8 bases between the two germline ends. There are 10 residues in the CDR3. The germline gives CDR1 DFQATT, CDR2 SNEGSKA (reference sequence). The CDR3: CSAAGHEQYF. As DNA, the CDR3 is TGCAGTGCGGCGGGGCACGAGCAGTACTTC.

The gene calls are TRBV29-1 and TRBJ2-1; 10 bases align to TRBD2. This CDR3 comprises 13 residues. Germline CDR1 and CDR2: SQVTM and ANQGSEA. J was trimmed by 9 bases and V by 7 bases; bases with no gene match: 9. CDR3 residues: CSGEREGLSEQFF. As DNA, the CDR3 is TGCAGCGGGGAGCGGGAGGGCCTGAGTGAGCAGTTCTTC.

This chain connects TRBV7-2 to TRBJ2-1; 11 nucleotides line up with TRBD2. This CDR3 is built from 13 residues. Germline V gene sequence: CDR1 SGHTA, CDR2 FQGNSA. J was trimmed by 8 bases and V by 5 bases; bases with no gene match: 2. In DNA, the CDR3 is TGTGCCAGCAGCCGTAGCGGGAGGGATGAGCAGTTCTTC. Its protein product is CASSRSGRDEQFF.

The rearrangement joins TRBV10-3 to TRBJ2-1; 8 bases are a match to TRBD1. Per the germline V gene, CDR1 is ENHRY and CDR2 is SYGVKD. CDR3 length: 15 residues. Losses at the gene ends were 3 bases for V and 7 bases for J; bases not matched to a gene: 8. The CDR3 is CAISERTGNGNEQFF. The CDR3 DNA sequence: TGTGCCATCAGTGAAAGGACAGGGAACGGGAATGAGCAGTTCTTC.